This TCR beta chain was documented in a study of synovial regulatory T cells in juvenile arthritis. Germline V gene data show CDR1 as LNHDA and CDR2 as SQIVND (reference sequence). The CDR3 loop spans 12 amino acids. DNA is not on record. On this clone itself: Its antigen is unidentified.

Sequenced by immunoSEQ multiplex PCR; TCRdb stores in-frame clones only, minus some. The sample's table shows 9,500 to 10,000 clones. The study's findings and limits: Across patients, iaTreg TCR repertoires were mostly private, partly shared with synovial Teff and blood CPL. Inflammation-associated Treg cells in blood had less TCR diversity than the remaining blood Treg cells.

The chain combines TRBV19 with TRBJ1-2. The sequence was obtained from a donor younger than 30 with juvenile idiopathic arthritis. Specimen: Treg cells from blood. The subset is: remaining (HLA-DR-negative) circulating blood Treg cells. CDR3 amino acids: CASSPRSRGYTF.